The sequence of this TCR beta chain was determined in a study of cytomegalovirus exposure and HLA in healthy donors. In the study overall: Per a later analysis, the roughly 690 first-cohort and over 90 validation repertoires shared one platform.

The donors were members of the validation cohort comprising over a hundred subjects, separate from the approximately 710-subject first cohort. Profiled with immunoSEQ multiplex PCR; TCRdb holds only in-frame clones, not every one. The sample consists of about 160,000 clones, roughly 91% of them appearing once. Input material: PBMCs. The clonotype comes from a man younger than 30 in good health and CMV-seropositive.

This CDR3 is CASSYFLRDNEQFF. CDR3 coding DNA: TGTGCCAGCAGCTATTTTCTCCGCGACAATGAGCAGTTCTTC. This chain uses TRBV5-6 with TRBJ2-1; D is ambiguous. V was trimmed by 3 bases and J by 5 bases, leaving 12 bases between them. The CDR3 runs to 14 residues. Germline V lookup: CDR1 SGHDT, CDR2 YYEEEE.